The 14 T cell receptor beta chains given below trace back to one sample, sequenced in a study of blood T cell repertoires in COVID-19. Here immunoSEQ multiplex PCR was the method, and the copy in TCRdb shows in-frame clones only, minus some. The sample has about 220,000 clones, around 85% seen once. The sequencing input was peripheral blood. These receptors originate from a middle-aged man with acute or convalescent COVID-19.

This rearrangement joins TRBV19 to TRBJ2-7, with 8 bases matching TRBD1. There are 17 residues in the CDR3. With V trimmed by 5 bases and J by 5 bases, 17 bases remained unmatched. CDR1 is LNHDA, CDR2 SQIVND, per germline (reference sequence). This CDR3 reads CASSASFWGRGLNEQYF. The CDR3 DNA is TGTGCCAGTAGTGCATCCTTTTGGGGCAGGGGGCTTAACGAGCAGTACTTC.

The rearrangement links TRBV11-2 to TRBJ2-7; D gene uncertain. V gave up 0 bases and J gave up 0 bases, with 18 bases separating them. The CDR3 extends over 18 amino acids. CDR1 and CDR2 (germline): SGHAT, FQNNGV. The DNA for the CDR3 is TGTGCCAGCAGCTTAGAATCGGCGGTTGGCGGAAGCTCCTACGAGCAGTACTTC. Protein product: CASSLESAVGGSSYEQYF.

The gene calls are TRBV2 and TRBJ2-5; possible D gene TRBD2, 7 bases. CDR3 length: 14 residues. The V and J ends lost 7 bases and 5 bases respectively, with 17 bases between them. Per the germline V gene, CDR1 is SNHLY and CDR2 is FYNNEI. DNA of the CDR3: TGTGCCAGCAATCGCGGGGGCCGGCCGGAGACCCAGTACTTC. Its translation: CASNRGGRPETQYF.

This clone was found once. The V and J genes are TRBV5-1 and TRBJ2-5; D is unresolved. Per the germline V gene, CDR1 is SGHRS and CDR2 is YFSETQ. This CDR3 is 14 amino acids long. V was cut by 8 bases and J by 3 bases, with 17 bases left in between. CDR3 coding DNA: TGCGCCAGGCGACGGTGCCCGGGTGAAGAGACCCAGTACTTC. This sequence encodes CARRRCPGEETQYF.

This clone was picked up one time. The V gene is TRBV18, the J gene TRBJ2-7; 8 bases match TRBD1. CDR3 length: 14 residues. Germline V gene sequence: CDR1 KGHSH, CDR2 LQKENI. J lost 2 bases, V lost 4 bases, and 4 bases had no gene match. The CDR3 DNA sequence: TGTGCCAGCTCACGAACGGGACAGGCCTACGAGCAGTACTTC. This gives the protein CASSRTGQAYEQYF.

The genes are TRBV5-6 and TRBJ1-2; tentatively, D is TRBD1 (6 bases). The CDR3 covers 13 residues. The V and J ends lost 4 bases and 3 bases respectively, with 10 bases between them. Germline loops: CDR1 SGHDT, CDR2 YYEEEE. The CDR3 loop is CASSATGHYGYTF. The CDR3 nucleotides read TGTGCCAGCAGCGCCACAGGGCACTATGGCTACACCTTC.

The V gene is TRBV9, the J gene TRBJ2-2; D perhaps matches TRBD2 (5 bases). CDR3 length equals 15 residues. The germline V and J ends were trimmed by 0 bases and 4 bases, with 10 bases remaining between them. Germline V gives CDR1 SGDLS, CDR2 YYNGEE. The CDR3 reads CASSVGGRGTGELFF. CDR3 sequence (DNA): TGTGCCAGCAGCGTAGGAGGGCGCGGCACCGGGGAGCTGTTTTTT.

The chain employs TRBV5-6 and TRBJ2-1; 10 bases fit TRBD1. Losses at the gene ends were 7 bases for V and 8 bases for J; bases not matched to a gene: 6. From germline, CDR1 is SGHDT and CDR2 YYEEEE. The CDR3 has 13 amino acids. For the CDR3, the DNA is TGTGCCAGCGGTTGGACAGGGGGGCATGAGCAGTTCTTC. It specifies CASGWTGGHEQFF.

The chain employs TRBV11-2 and TRBJ2-7; D possibly corresponds to TRBD2 (6 bases). V was clipped by 5 bases and J by 6 bases, with 20 bases between them. The V gene's germline CDR1 is SGHAT and CDR2 FQNNGV. The CDR3 extends over 15 amino acids. CDR3 coding DNA: TGTGCCAGCAGCGGGGGAGGCAGGGCGGCCGGCGAGCAGTACTTC. Residues: CASSGGGRAAGEQYF.

This chain connects TRBV5-4 to TRBJ2-5; D gene ambiguous. There are 15 residues in the CDR3. V gave up 1 base and J gave up 5 bases, with 15 bases separating them. CDR1 is SGHNT, CDR2 YYREEE, per germline (reference sequence). In DNA form, the CDR3 reads TGTGCCAGCAGCTTGTCCGATTTGAGCCCTGAGACCCAGTACTTC. Translating gives CASSLSDLSPETQYF.

The genes are TRBV11-2 and TRBJ2-3; D is possibly TRBD1 (5 bases). The CDR3 loop spans 15 amino acids. Germline V gene lookup returns CDR1 SGHAT and CDR2 FQNNGV. Trimming left V 4 bases short and J 2 bases short, with 13 bases between. The DNA of the CDR3 is TGTGCCAGCAGCTGGACCAGGGCCGCCACAGATACGCAGTATTTT. It is translated as CASSWTRAATDTQYF.

The chain links TRBV6-5 to TRBJ1-2, with 9 positions matching TRBD1. CDR1 is MNHEY, CDR2 SVGAGI, per germline. The CDR3 is made up of 16 amino acids. After removal of 2 bases from V and 4 bases from J, the junction contained 8 bases not matched to a gene. DNA of the CDR3: TGTGCCAGCAGTTACGGACAGGGGCAGATTGGCTATGGCTACACCTTC. Amino acids: CASSYGQGQIGYGYTF.

The chain is built from TRBV30 and TRBJ1-4, with 9 bases fitting TRBD1. This CDR3 has 16 amino acids. Per the germline V gene, CDR1 is GTSNPN and CDR2 is SVGIG (reference sequence). The junction had 12 bases not matched to a gene; V was cut back by 2 bases and J by 8 bases. The CDR3: CAWSRETGGGKEKLFF. The CDR3 bases are TGTGCCTGGAGTCGTGAGACAGGGGGTGGGAAGGAAAAACTGTTTTTT.

In its sample, this clone was seen a few times. The J gene is TRBJ2-1, the V gene TRBV7-3; D possibly corresponds to TRBD2 (6 bases). Germline V gene sequence: CDR1 SGHTA, CDR2 FQGTGA. The CDR3 extends over 14 amino acids. Between the trimmed V and J ends, which lost 1 base and 13 bases, there was a span of 17 bases. CDR3 region: CASSLNPTTSFQFF. The CDR3 nucleotides are TGTGCCAGCAGCTTAAACCCCACTACTAGCTTTCAGTTCTTC.